Each of the 25 T cell receptor beta chains below was sequenced from the same sample in a study of OX40 agonist ivuxolimab in advanced cancers. Assay: immunoSEQ multiplex PCR; the TCRdb copy retains only in-frame clones and omits some. The sample has 70,000 to 95,000 clones, about nine tenths seen once. Specimen: CD4+ or CD8+ T cells sorted from blood, collected in a trial of the OX40 agonist ivuxolimab. These receptors were collected from an adult with an advanced solid tumor such as melanoma, head and neck, liver or kidney cancer.

V gene TRBV10-2 combines with J gene TRBJ1-2, with a weak D call TRBD1 (5 bases). Trimming took 7 bases from V and 4 from J, leaving 19 bases between them. This CDR3 comprises 15 residues. Germline loops: CDR1 WSHSY, CDR2 SAAADI. For the CDR3, the DNA is TGCGCCAGCACCCGAAACGGGAGGGGCCGCTATGGCTACACCTTC. Translating gives CASTRNGRGRYGYTF.

CDR3 amino acids: CASSLVAGRTDTQYF. CDR3 DNA: TGTGCCAGCAGTTTAGTAGCGGGGCGCACAGATACGCAGTATTTT. V and J are TRBV28 and TRBJ2-3, with 8 bases fitting TRBD2. The CDR3 length is 15 residues. The germline CDR1 and CDR2 sequences are MDHEN and SYDVKM. V shed 2 bases, J shed 1 base, and the junction held 2 bases outside the gene matches.

CDR3 sequence (DNA): TGTGCCAGCAGCTTGGACAGAAGCTCCTACAATGAGCAGTTCTTC. Translating it yields CASSLDRSSYNEQFF. V gene TRBV7-8 combines with J gene TRBJ2-1, with D possibly TRBD1 on 6 matching bases. V was shortened by 3 bases and J by 0 bases, with 9 bases between the two germline ends. This CDR3 spans 15 amino acids. Germline CDR1 SGHVS, CDR2 FQNEAQ.

The chain links TRBV6-1 to TRBJ2-4; tentatively, D is TRBD1 (6 bases). CDR3 size: 15 residues. Trimming took off 8 bases at V and 1 base at J, with 15 bases between the two ends. CDR1 MNHNS and CDR2 SASEGT come from the germline V gene. The CDR3 bases are TGTGCCAGCTTGAGTGCAGGGGTCGCCAAAAACATTCAGTACTTC. Its protein is CASLSAGVAKNIQYF.

By proportion, this clone is medium-sized (0.01 to 0.1%). The chain has TRBV2 and TRBJ2-7; 11 nucleotides line up with TRBD1. Germline CDR1 and CDR2: SNHLY and FYNNEI. V shed 7 bases and J 5 bases; nucleotides not matched to a gene: 7. This CDR3 comprises 14 residues. The CDR3 sequence: CASIRDRGIDEQYF. The CDR3 coding sequence is TGTGCCAGCATTCGGGACAGGGGGATCGACGAGCAGTACTTC. Together with reference TRBV2 and TRBJ2-7, the CDR3 gives the full variable domain: EPEVTQTPSHQVTQMGQEVILRCVPISNHLYFYWYRQILGQKVEFLVSFYNNEISEKSEIFDDQFSVERPDGSNFTLKIRSTKLEDSAMYFCASIRDRGIDEQYFGPGTRLTVT.

This rearrangement joins TRBV1 to TRBJ2-7; whether TRBD2, the table's D call, matches the DNA was not checked. TRBV1 is described as a pseudogene. This CDR3 spans 15 amino acids. CDR3 sequence reads: CTSSSSGGPRYEQYF. The CDR3 nucleotides are TGCACCAGCAGCTCCTCGGGGGGACCCCGGTACGAGCAGTACTTC.

This rearrangement joins TRBV15 to TRBJ2-6; tentatively, D is TRBD1 (5 bases). V lost 5 bases and J 2 bases, leaving 16 bases between the germline ends. This CDR3 has 17 amino acids. CDR1 and CDR2 from the germline V gene are LNHNV and YYDKDF (reference sequence). CDR3 protein: CATSLFRGSTGANVLTF. The CDR3 DNA is TGTGCCACCAGCTTGTTTAGGGGTTCTACTGGGGCCAACGTCCTGACTTTC.

This clone was observed a single time. The chain recombines TRBV7-9 with TRBJ2-3; TRBD2 aligns across 7 bases. The length of the CDR3 is 16 residues. Per germline, CDR1 SEHNR and CDR2 FQNEAQ (reference sequence). After removal of 4 bases from V and 2 bases from J, the junction contained 9 bases not matched to a gene. The DNA for the CDR3 is TGTGCCAGCAGCTCCCCGAGGGAGCGGGACACAGATACGCAGTATTTT. Its protein product is CASSSPRERDTDTQYF.

This clone was counted once. The chain has TRBV5-6 and TRBJ1-5; 7 bases line up with TRBD1. The CDR3 covers 14 residues. CDR1 SGHDT and CDR2 YYEEEE come from the germline V gene. The V gene end was trimmed by 0 bases and the J gene end by 8 bases; junction bases not matched to a gene: 5. CDR3 region: CASSLEGGGKPQHF. Here the CDR3 DNA reads TGTGCCAGCAGCTTGGAAGGGGGCGGGAAGCCCCAGCATTTT.

The V call is TRBV19, the J call TRBJ2-1; a possible D gene is TRBD2 (6 bases). Germline V gene lookup returns CDR1 LNHDA and CDR2 SQIVND (reference sequence). The CDR3 consists of 16 residues. Trimming took 4 bases from V and 4 from J, leaving 17 bases between them. The CDR3 DNA is TGTGCCAGTAGTACAATATGGGGGGTCGGGTACAATGAGCAGTTCTTC. Amino acids: CASSTIWGVGYNEQFF.

This rearrangement joins TRBV2 to TRBJ1-6, with 9 bases aligning to TRBD1. The CDR3 is 14 amino acids. Trimming at V came to 5 bases and at J to 8 bases, leaving 4 bases not matched to a gene. Germline CDR1 and CDR2: SNHLY and FYNNEI. The CDR3 nucleotides read TGTGCCAGCAGTTTCCGGGACAGGGATTCACCCCTCCACTTT. It is translated as CASSFRDRDSPLHF.

This rearrangement joins TRBV25-1 to TRBJ1-4; 10 bases align to TRBD1. Germline CDR1 and CDR2: MGHDK and SYGVNS. CDR3 length equals 16 residues. The V gene end was trimmed by 0 bases and the J gene end by 8 bases; junction bases not matched to a gene: 6. CDR3: CASSEYRGQGNEKLFF. The DNA of the CDR3 is TGTGCCAGCAGTGAATATAGGGGACAGGGGAACGAAAAACTGTTTTTT.

The V and J genes are TRBV9 and TRBJ2-3; 9 nucleotides line up with TRBD2. This CDR3 contains 15 residues. Germline V lookup: CDR1 SGDLS, CDR2 YYNGEE. J was trimmed by 4 bases and V by 2 bases; bases with no gene match: 5. The CDR3 sequence: CASSVGREGADTQYF. The CDR3, as DNA: TGTGCCAGCAGCGTCGGGCGGGAGGGGGCAGATACGCAGTATTTT. The full variable domain, completed using reference TRBV9 and TRBJ2-3, is DSGVTQTPKHLITATGQRVTLRCSPRSGDLSVYWYQQSLDQGLQFLIQYYNGEERAKGNILERFSAQQFPDLHSELNLSSLELGDSALYFCASSVGREGADTQYFGPGTRLTVL.

The CDR3 bases are TGTGCCAGCAGTGACCCCTTATTATATCCGACCCTCAGGGGGATCTCCGCCGAGCAGTACTTC. It specifies CASSDPLLYPTLRGISAEQYF. V usage is TRBV6-4 and J usage is TRBJ2-7; 7 bases agree with TRBD1. This CDR3 contains 21 residues. From germline, CDR1 is MRHNA and CDR2 SNTAGT. Losses at the gene ends were 2 bases for V and 6 bases for J; bases not matched to a gene: 28.

The J gene is TRBJ1-2, the V gene TRBV19, with 9 bases that match TRBD1. The CDR3 runs 15 residues. Germline V gene lookup returns CDR1 LNHDA and CDR2 SQIVND (reference sequence). Trimming removed 6 bases from V and 4 bases from J; junction bases left unmatched: 9. The CDR3 nucleotides read TGTGCCAGTAGCCCCCGACAGGGGGGGTCCTATGGCTACACCTTC. Translated: CASSPRQGGSYGYTF.

This clone turned up a few times. The chain employs TRBV4-1 and TRBJ2-1; 11 nucleotides line up with TRBD2. V lost 4 bases, J lost 0 bases, and 11 bases stayed unmatched. Germline loops: CDR1 MGHRA, CDR2 YSYEKL. This CDR3 is 19 amino acids long. CDR3 DNA sequence: TGCGCCAGCAGCCCCGGACTAGCGGGCTTCACGAGCTCCTACAATGAGCAGTTCTTC. Amino acids: CASSPGLAGFTSSYNEQFF.

This clone was counted between two and nine times. The gene calls are TRBV5-1 and TRBJ2-3; 7 bases agree with TRBD1. CDR1 SGHRS and CDR2 YFSETQ come from the germline V gene. CDR3 length: 15 amino acids. After removal of 4 bases from V and 6 bases from J, the junction contained 11 bases not matched to a gene. The CDR3 region has the DNA TGCGCCAGCAGCGCGCCACAGGGGTCCGGGGATACGCAGTATTTT. Its translation is CASSAPQGSGDTQYF.

The chain recombines TRBV5-1 with TRBJ2-5; 7 nucleotides line up with TRBD1. The CDR3 has 15 amino acids. Germline V lookup: CDR1 SGHRS, CDR2 YFSETQ. V lost 4 bases to trimming and J lost 5 bases; unmatched junction nucleotides: 11. The CDR3 nucleotides read TGCGCCAGCAGCCTCAACAGGGGATGGTACGAGACCCAGTACTTC. This encodes CASSLNRGWYETQYF.

The chain employs TRBV4-2 and TRBJ2-1, with D tentatively TRBD2 (5 bases). This CDR3 is built from 14 residues. V was pared by 0 bases and J by 6 bases, with 9 bases between. The V gene's germline CDR1 is LGHNA and CDR2 YNFKEQ. CDR3 residues: CASSQDAGPNEQFF. The DNA for the CDR3 is TGTGCCAGCAGCCAAGATGCGGGCCCCAATGAGCAGTTCTTC.

The genes are TRBV7-3 and TRBJ2-3; 7 positions agree with TRBD2. The trim removed 6 bases at V and 6 bases at J, leaving 12 bases unmatched. The CDR3 is made up of 15 amino acids. Per germline, CDR1 SGHTA and CDR2 FQGTGA. DNA of the CDR3: TGTGCCAGCAGTAGTCTAGCGGCTGTAGGGGATACGCAGTATTTT. Protein sequence: CASSSLAAVGDTQYF.

This chain connects TRBV5-1 to TRBJ2-5; TRBD1 matches at 9 bases. V lost 3 bases and J lost 5; bases outside the gene matches: 8. CDR1 SGHRS and CDR2 YFSETQ come from the germline V gene. The CDR3 is 15 amino acids. This CDR3 is CASSWGTGRVETQYF. CDR3 coding DNA: TGCGCCAGCAGCTGGGGGACAGGGAGAGTGGAGACCCAGTACTTC.

The CDR3 spells CASSQGLATYEQYF. CDR3 nucleotides: TGCGCCAGCAGCCAGGGACTAGCAACCTACGAGCAGTACTTC. The chain uses TRBV4-3 and TRBJ2-7; TRBD2 agrees at 9 bases. This CDR3 comprises 14 residues. After removal of 3 bases from V and 2 bases from J, the junction contained 2 bases not matched to a gene. Germline V gene sequence: CDR1 LGHNA, CDR2 YSLEER.

The rearrangement joins TRBV5-5 to TRBJ2-3; unclear D gene. The V gene's germline CDR1 is SGHKS and CDR2 YYEKEE (reference sequence). Trimming stripped 0 bases from V and 6 bases from J, with 11 bases between. The CDR3 totals 14 residues. CDR3 nucleotide sequence: TGTGCCAGCAGCTTGGACGGAAGGAAGGATACGCAGTATTTT. This sequence encodes CASSLDGRKDTQYF.

J is TRBJ2-1 and V is TRBV2, with 12 bases matching TRBD1. CDR1 SNHLY and CDR2 FYNNEI come from the germline V gene. V dropped 3 bases and J dropped 8; count of bases not matched to a gene: 5. The CDR3 runs to 15 residues. The CDR3 reads CASSDRDRGLDEQFF. DNA for the CDR3: TGTGCCAGCAGTGACCGGGACAGGGGGCTTGATGAGCAGTTCTTC.

This clone came up a few times. The chain is built from TRBV10-2 and TRBJ1-1; the D is unclear. This CDR3 contains 14 residues. V dropped 4 bases and J dropped 0 bases, with 9 bases sitting between them. The germline V gene has CDR1 WSHSY and CDR2 SAAADI. CDR3 sequence: CASSVGRLNTEAFF. Written as DNA, the CDR3 is TGCGCCAGCAGTGTGGGCAGGCTGAACACTGAAGCTTTCTTT.